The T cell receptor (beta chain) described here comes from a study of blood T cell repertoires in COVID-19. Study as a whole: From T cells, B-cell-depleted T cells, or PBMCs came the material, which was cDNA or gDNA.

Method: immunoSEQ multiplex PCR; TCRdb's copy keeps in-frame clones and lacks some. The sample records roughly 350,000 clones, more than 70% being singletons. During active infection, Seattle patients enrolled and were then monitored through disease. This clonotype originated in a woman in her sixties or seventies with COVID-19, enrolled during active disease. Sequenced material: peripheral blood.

The CDR3 coding sequence is TGTGCCAGCAGTTACGGGCCCACAGATACGCAGTATTTT. This gives the protein CASSYGPTDTQYF. The chain carries TRBV6-2 or TRBV6-3 and TRBJ2-3; D is uncertain. The CDR3 has 13 amino acids. Germline values: CDR1 MNHEY, CDR2 SVGEGT. Trimming took off 2 bases at V and 2 bases at J, with 5 bases between the two ends.